Following are 32 T cell receptor beta chains from one sample sequenced in a study of blood T cell repertoires in COVID-19. TCRdb's table, derived via immunoSEQ multiplex PCR, lists solely in-frame clones and lacks some. The sample yields around 300,000 clones, over 70% seen once. The source material was peripheral blood. The receptors come from a man aged 30 to 45 with active or convalescent COVID-19.

This sequence joins TRBV6-5 and TRBJ2-6, with 8 bases aligning to TRBD1. Trimming cost V 6 bases and J 2 bases; bases outside gene matches: 0. CDR1 and CDR2 from the germline V gene are MNHEY and SVGAGI. This CDR3 is built from 14 residues. The CDR3 protein is CASRQGAGANVLTF. CDR3 DNA sequence: TGTGCCAGCAGACAGGGGGCTGGGGCCAACGTCCTGACTTTC.

This clone was seen more than once but under ten times. V is TRBV11-3 and J is TRBJ2-7, with 8 bases aligning to TRBD2. The germline CDR1 and CDR2 sequences are SGHNT and YENEEA. The CDR3 consists of 12 residues. The junction had 3 bases not matched to a gene; V was cut back by 5 bases and J by 6 bases. CDR3 residues: CASSVRGGEQYF. The CDR3 DNA reads as TGTGCCAGCAGCGTACGGGGGGGCGAGCAGTACTTC.

This clone has only a few counts. This chain uses TRBV7-7 with TRBJ2-5; 9 nucleotides match TRBD1. CDR1 and CDR2 (germline): SSHAT, FNYEAQ (reference sequence). This CDR3 contains 15 residues. Unmatched junction bases numbered 8, after V lost 4 bases and J lost 5 bases. The CDR3 DNA reads as TGTGCCAGCAGCTCGGCCGGACAGGGGAGGGAGACCCAGTACTTC. Encoded protein: CASSSAGQGRETQYF.

The gene calls are TRBV19 and TRBJ2-1; TRBD2 aligns across 11 bases. Per germline, CDR1 LNHDA and CDR2 SQIVND (reference sequence). CDR3 length: 15 amino acids. J was trimmed by 7 bases and V by 4 bases; bases with no gene match: 6. The CDR3 sequence is CASSTLAGGFNEQFF. The CDR3 DNA reads TGTGCCAGTAGTACCTTAGCGGGAGGGTTTAATGAGCAGTTCTTC.

V gene TRBV6-6 combines with J gene TRBJ2-2; 7 bases agree with TRBD1. The CDR3 extends over 16 amino acids. From germline, CDR1 is MNHNY and CDR2 SVGAGI (reference sequence). V dropped 5 bases and J dropped 0; count of bases not matched to a gene: 6. Here the CDR3 reads CASSGDSYANTGELFF. The CDR3 coding sequence is TGTGCCAGCAGTGGGGACAGCTACGCGAACACCGGGGAGCTGTTTTTT.

The rearrangement joins TRBV6-5 to TRBJ2-5; D remains ambiguous. The CDR3 extends over 11 amino acids. V was pared by 5 bases and J by 5 bases, with 6 bases between. Germline V gene lookup returns CDR1 MNHEY and CDR2 SVGAGI. Here the CDR3 DNA reads TGTGCCAGCAGTCTCGGGGAGACCCAGTACTTC. Amino acids: CASSLGETQYF.

The chain combines TRBV29-1 with TRBJ1-1, with D tentatively TRBD1 (5 bases). V lost 7 bases to trimming and J lost 0 bases, with 15 bases between them. The CDR3 sequence is 14 residues long. CDR1 and CDR2 from the germline V gene are SQVTM and ANQGSEA. The DNA of the CDR3 is TGCAGCGGGGATAAAAGGGGCTTGAACACTGAAGCTTTCTTT. This sequence encodes CSGDKRGLNTEAFF.

Details on this clone: The same CDR3 is also encoded by other DNA sequences in this sample. The CDR3 region is CASSPTGRYGYTF. The CDR3 coding sequence is TGTGCCAGTAGCCCTACAGGGCGCTATGGCTACACCTTC. The V call is TRBV19, the J call TRBJ1-2; tentative D call: TRBD1 (6 bases). Germline lookup yields CDR1 LNHDA and CDR2 SQIVND (reference sequence). The germline V and J ends were trimmed by 6 bases and 4 bases, with 12 bases remaining between them. This CDR3 contains 13 residues.

This clone was seen once. The chain uses TRBV30 and TRBJ1-2; D not certain. Trimming removed 0 bases at V and 2 bases at J, with 7 bases between. CDR1 and CDR2 from the germline V gene are GTSNPN and SVGIG (reference sequence). CDR3 size: 13 residues. This CDR3 is CAWSVALNYGYTF. The CDR3 DNA sequence: TGTGCCTGGAGTGTAGCCCTAAACTATGGCTACACCTTC.

This rearrangement joins TRBV6-5 to TRBJ2-7, with D perhaps TRBD1 (5 bases). The CDR3 extends over 15 amino acids. The germline V gene encodes CDR1 MNHEY and CDR2 SVGAGI. Trimming took off 7 bases at V and 3 bases at J, with 19 bases between the two ends. The DNA for the CDR3 is TGTGCCAGCACTCAAACGGTACAGGCGCTCTACGAGCAGTACTTC. Translation: CASTQTVQALYEQYF.

The chain couples TRBV11-2 to TRBJ2-3; a weak D match, TRBD1 (5 bases). The germline V gene has CDR1 SGHAT and CDR2 FQNNGV. The CDR3 is made up of 12 amino acids. V was clipped by 4 bases and J by 13 bases, with 15 bases between them. CDR3 loop: CASSSTALMKYF. CDR3 in DNA: TGTGCCAGCAGCTCGACAGCGTTAATGAAGTATTTT.

Only one count was recorded for this clone. The V and J genes are TRBV29-1 and TRBJ2-7; a weak D match, TRBD1 (6 bases). Germline values: CDR1 SQVTM, CDR2 ANQGSEA. The CDR3 spans 14 residues. Trimming left V 5 bases short and J 2 bases short, with 16 bases between. The CDR3 region has the DNA TGCAGCGTTAAAGGGCCCCGGACAGCCTACGAGCAGTACTTC. The encoded protein is CSVKGPRTAYEQYF.

The rearrangement links TRBV29-1 to TRBJ1-2; D is perhaps TRBD1 (5 bases). CDR3 length: 11 residues. CDR1 and CDR2 from the germline V gene are SQVTM and ANQGSEA. Trimming took off 6 bases at V and 2 bases at J, with 7 bases between the two ends. The CDR3 spells CSVTENYGYTF. The DNA for the CDR3 is TGCAGCGTGACAGAAAACTATGGCTACACCTTC.

The genes are TRBV10-3 and TRBJ2-1, with 8 nucleotides matching TRBD2. Germline V gene data show CDR1 as ENHRY and CDR2 as SYGVKD. After removal of 6 bases from V and 4 bases from J, the junction contained 8 bases not matched to a gene. The CDR3 consists of 15 residues. The CDR3 DNA follows: TGTGCCATCAGATCACGGGAGGGGGGTTACAATGAGCAGTTCTTC. Translating gives CAIRSREGGYNEQFF.

The chain couples TRBV7-2 to TRBJ2-7; the D gene is possibly TRBD1 (6 bases). Germline CDR1 reads SGHTA; CDR2 reads FQGNSA. The CDR3 is 15 amino acids. The ends were cut back, 0 bases at V and 3 bases at J, with 12 bases in the middle. CDR3 sequence reads: CASSLAGGTSYEQYF. The CDR3 nucleotides are TGTGCCAGCAGCTTAGCAGGGGGAACTAGCTACGAGCAGTACTTC.

As to this clone: The same CDR3 arises from other DNA sequences in this sample as well. The chain combines TRBV12-3 or TRBV12-4 with TRBJ2-7; the D gene is possibly TRBD1 (6 bases). This CDR3 contains 13 residues. The germline V and J ends were trimmed by 5 bases and 5 bases, with 13 bases remaining between them. The chain's CDR3 is CASSLGQNNEQYF. The CDR3 DNA reads as TGTGCCAGCAGTCTCGGACAGAACAACGAGCAGTACTTC.

This chain links TRBV6-5 with TRBJ1-5; 7 bases match TRBD1. The CDR3 totals 14 residues. The germline CDR1 and CDR2 sequences are MNHEY and SVGAGI. With V trimmed by 2 bases and J by 15 bases, 13 bases remained unmatched. This CDR3 reads CASSYAGQARILHF. Here the CDR3 DNA reads TGTGCCAGCAGTTACGCCGGACAGGCCAGAATATTGCATTTT.

The chain joins TRBV18 to TRBJ1-2, with D hard to call. Germline CDR1 reads KGHSH; CDR2 reads LQKENI. CDR3 length: 14 amino acids. Trimming left V 1 base short and J 2 bases short, with 8 bases between. The CDR3 bases are TGTGCCAGCTCACCACAGCCAGCGAACTATGGCTACACCTTC. Translation: CASSPQPANYGYTF.

This rearrangement joins TRBV5-1 to TRBJ2-1; 8 nucleotides agree with TRBD2. Germline CDR1 SGHRS, CDR2 YFSETQ. Trimming at V came to 0 bases and at J to 5 bases, leaving 7 bases not matched to a gene. This CDR3 has 16 residues. CDR3 sequence (DNA): TGCGCCAGCAGCTTGGCCCTCGCGGGGGGACACAATGAGCAGTTCTTC. It yields the protein CASSLALAGGHNEQFF.

Only one count was recorded for this clone. The chain couples TRBV7-2 to TRBJ2-5; the D is unclear. CDR1 and CDR2 from the germline V gene are SGHTA and FQGNSA. The CDR3 is 13 amino acids. The V end was cut by 3 bases, the J end by 0 bases, with 5 bases between. The CDR3 DNA is TGTGCCAGCAGCTTTCAGGACCAAGAGACCCAGTACTTC. Translating it yields CASSFQDQETQYF.

The rearrangement links TRBV30 to TRBJ1-1; D uncertain. The CDR3 spans 11 residues. The germline gives CDR1 GTSNPN, CDR2 SVGIG (reference sequence). Trimming pared 5 bases from V and 5 bases from J, leaving 9 bases between. In DNA, the CDR3 is TGTGCCTGGTCTATCCGGACTGAAGCTTTCTTT. This codes for CAWSIRTEAFF.

The rearrangement uses TRBV7-6 and TRBJ2-1; 10 bases fit TRBD2. The CDR3 loop spans 16 amino acids. Trimming removed 5 bases from V and 8 bases from J; junction bases left unmatched: 12. CDR1 is SGHVS, CDR2 FNYEAQ, per germline. CDR3: CASSPILAGDLDEQFF. The CDR3 region has the DNA TGTGCCAGCAGCCCCATTCTAGCGGGAGATCTAGATGAGCAGTTCTTC.

The chain recombines TRBV5-4 with TRBJ1-1; 9 positions match TRBD1. The CDR3 is 14 amino acids. Per the germline V gene, CDR1 is SGHNT and CDR2 is YYREEE (reference sequence). J lost 4 bases, V lost 4 bases, and 5 bases had no gene match. The CDR3 sequence is CASSRPTGGTEAFF. CDR3 sequence (DNA): TGTGCCAGCAGCCGGCCGACAGGGGGCACTGAAGCTTTCTTT.

The chain links TRBV7-2 to TRBJ1-2, with unresolved D. Germline assignment: CDR1 SGHTA and CDR2 FQGNSA. CDR3 length equals 13 residues. The V end lost 5 bases, the J end lost 4 bases, and 11 bases lay between the germline ends. This CDR3 is CASSVTVPYGYTF. Here the CDR3 DNA reads TGTGCCAGCAGCGTGACTGTCCCCTATGGCTACACCTTC.

The chain couples TRBV19 to TRBJ1-4; D perhaps matches TRBD1 (5 bases). The V gene lost 8 bases and the J gene lost 8 bases, with 18 bases spanning the gap. CDR1 LNHDA and CDR2 SQIVND come from the germline V gene (reference sequence). The CDR3 contains 14 residues. CDR3 in amino acids: CASCSRGAREKLFF. CDR3 DNA sequence: TGTGCCAGTTGCAGTCGCGGGGCGCGGGAAAAACTGTTTTTT.

This chain joins TRBV29-1 and TRBJ1-1; 10 bases align to TRBD1. V lost 6 bases, J lost 3 bases, and 4 bases stayed unmatched. This CDR3 is 13 amino acids long. Germline assignment: CDR1 SQVTM and CDR2 ANQGSEA. The DNA of the CDR3 is TGCAGCGTACCGGACAGGGGGGACACTGAAGCTTTCTTT. As protein: CSVPDRGDTEAFF.

CDR3 residues: CASSLGQAMNTEAFF. As DNA, the CDR3 is TGTGCCAGCAGCTTAGGACAGGCTATGAACACTGAAGCTTTCTTT. V is TRBV7-8 and J is TRBJ1-1; D may be TRBD1 (6 bases). The germline V gene has CDR1 SGHVS and CDR2 FQNEAQ. The V end lost 1 base, the J end lost 0 bases, and 9 bases lay between the germline ends. CDR3 size: 15 residues.

The chain employs TRBV7-2 and TRBJ2-5; 11 bases fit TRBD1. Germline CDR1 SGHTA, CDR2 FQGNSA. This CDR3 has 14 amino acids. Unmatched junction bases numbered 1, after V lost 6 bases and J lost 1 base. The CDR3, as DNA: TGTGCCAGCAGGGACAGGGGGCCCCAAGAGACCCAGTACTTC. Its protein product is CASRDRGPQETQYF.

This chain uses TRBV6-5 with TRBJ1-6; D is ambiguous. Trimming removed 9 bases from V and 6 bases from J, with 12 bases in between. In germline, CDR1 is MNHEY, CDR2 SVGAGI. The CDR3 consists of 13 residues. The DNA for the CDR3 is TGTGCCAGTCACGAAGTACTTAATTCACCCCTCCACTTT. Protein: CASHEVLNSPLHF.

The chain combines TRBV20-1 with TRBJ2-2; D unresolved. This CDR3 comprises 12 residues. Looked up from germline, CDR1 is DFQATT and CDR2 is SNEGSKA (reference sequence). Trimming removed 3 bases at V and 2 bases at J, with 4 bases between. CDR3 protein: CSASLNTGELFF. CDR3 bases: TGCAGTGCTAGTCTTAACACCGGGGAGCTGTTTTTT.

The chain carries TRBV12-5 and TRBJ2-5; 7 nucleotides match TRBD2. The CDR3 spans 14 residues. CDR1 and CDR2 (germline): LGHNT, FRNRAP. V lost 1 base and J lost 3; bases outside the gene matches: 2. This chain's CDR3 is CASGLGGREETQYF. CDR3 DNA sequence: TGTGCTAGTGGTTTGGGAGGGAGGGAAGAGACCCAGTACTTC.

This chain uses TRBV5-1 with TRBJ2-5; D not resolved. The CDR3 loop spans 13 amino acids. Germline CDR1 SGHRS, CDR2 YFSETQ. Trimming pared 2 bases from V and 0 bases from J, leaving 5 bases between. CDR3 residues: CASSLEYQETQYF. CDR3 bases: TGCGCCAGCAGCTTAGAGTACCAAGAGACCCAGTACTTC.